A selection of T cell receptor beta chains follows, all from one sample in a study of T-cell reconstitution after alpha-beta-depleted transplantation in children. TCRdb fed the PCR reads into MiXCR, producing one record per CDR3 protein. The table lists approximately 500,000 distinct CDR3 sequences, over 9.5% of them singletons. This specimen consisted of PBMCs, obtained before TCRalphabeta/CD19-depleted stem cell transplant. The source is a child between 2 and 9 years old with inherited bone marrow failure, due to receive a stem cell transplant. CDR3s include the opening cysteine and the closing phenylalanine or tryptophan. The order of the fields is J gene, clone size, D gene, V gene, CDR3 protein, CDR3 DNA. The D gene is left open where the match is weak. A row's size may be missing; if present it is once, few, many or a size class.

>TRBJ2-7|many|TRBD1|TRBV7-8
CASSSDPGGYEQYF
TGTGCCAGCAGCTCAGATCCAGGGGGCTACGAGCAGTACTTC
>TRBJ2-2|many|TRBD2|TRBV7-2
CASSLYASGSRLYTGELFF
TGTGCCAGCAGCTTATACGCTAGCGGGAGCCGTCTGTACACCGGGGAGCTGTTTTTT
>TRBJ2-5|many|NA|TRBV11-2
CASSRTLETQETQYF
TGTGCCAGCAGCCGAACATTAGAGACCCAAGAGACCCAGTACTTC
>TRBJ1-4|few|NA|TRBV12-3/TRBV12-4
CASSLGSRSEKLFF
TGTGCCAGCAGTTTAGGGTCACGGAGTGAAAAACTGTTTTTT
>TRBJ2-7|few|TRBD1|TRBV12-3/TRBV12-4
CASRATGGPFYEQYF
TGTGCCAGCCGTGCGACAGGGGGCCCATTTTACGAGCAGTACTTC
>TRBJ2-1|many|TRBD1|TRBV20-1
CSASGPTGNEQFF
TGCAGTGCTAGCGGCCCGACAGGGAATGAGCAGTTCTTC
>TRBJ2-1|many|NA|TRBV4-3
CASSQLFDGEQFF
TGCGCCAGCAGCCAATTGTTTGACGGGGAGCAGTTCTTC
>TRBJ2-7|many|NA|TRBV13
CASSGTSYEQYF
TGTGCCAGCAGCGGGACGTCCTACGAGCAGTACTTC
>TRBJ1-3|many|TRBD1|TRBV18
CASSPRTGVDSGNTIYF
TGTGCCAGCTCACCACGGACAGGGGTGGACTCAGGAAACACCATATATTTT
>TRBJ2-3|many|NA|TRBV5-5
CASSFWDGTQYF
TGTGCCAGCAGCTTCTGGGATGGTACGCAGTATTTT
>TRBJ2-7|many|TRBD1|TRBV5-1
CASSFQGAFYEQYF
TGCGCCAGCAGCTTTCAGGGGGCCTTCTACGAGCAGTACTTC
>TRBJ2-5|many|TRBD1|TRBV12-3/TRBV12-4
CASSLIRDRGRGETQYF
TGTGCCAGCAGTTTAATTCGGGACAGGGGCCGAGGAGAGACCCAGTACTTC
>TRBJ2-5|many|NA|TRBV28
CASSLLDSQETQYF
TGTGCCAGCAGTTTACTAGACAGTCAAGAGACCCAGTACTTC
>TRBJ2-1|NA|TRBD2|TRBV10-3
CAIASGSLESYNEQFF
TGTGCCATCGCTAGCGGGAGTCTCGAATCCTACAATGAGCAGTTCTTC
>TRBJ2-1|many|NA|TRBV12-3/TRBV12-4
CASSFGAMTSRGNEQFF
TGTGCCAGCAGTTTTGGGGCGATGACTAGCAGGGGCAATGAGCAGTTCTTC
>TRBJ2-3|NA|NA|TRBV20-1
CSANPGHSLDTQYF
TGCAGTGCCAACCCGGGACACTCTTTAGATACGCAGTATTTT
>TRBJ2-1|many|NA|TRBV24-1
CATSDLASSYNEQFF
TGTGCCACCAGTGATTTGGCCAGCTCCTACAATGAGCAGTTCTTC
>TRBJ1-2|NA|NA|TRBV12-3/TRBV12-4
CASSSTGGVFGYTF
TGTGCCAGCAGCTCGACAGGTGGCGTTTTCGGCTACACCTTC
>TRBJ2-2|many|NA|TRBV5-6
CASDRRGTGELFF
TGTGCCAGCGACAGGAGGGGCACCGGGGAGCTGTTTTTT
>TRBJ2-1|many|TRBD2|TRBV5-1
CASSLYSGRASEQFF
TGCGCCAGCAGCTTATATAGCGGGAGGGCCTCTGAGCAGTTCTTC
>TRBJ2-7|NA|NA|TRBV20-1
CSARGQVDGEQYF
TGCAGTGCTAGAGGACAGGTCGATGGGGAGCAGTACTTC
>TRBJ2-2|few|NA|TRBV2
CASIKDRNTGELFF
TGTGCCAGCATCAAGGACAGGAACACCGGGGAGCTGTTTTTT
>TRBJ2-1|many|TRBD2|TRBV20-1
CSASSSTSGRARNEQFF
TGCAGTGCTTCCTCCTCGACTAGCGGGAGGGCCCGGAATGAGCAGTTCTTC
>TRBJ1-3|many|NA|TRBV30
CAWEISGNTIYF
TGTGCCTGGGAAATCTCTGGAAACACCATATATTTT
>TRBJ1-1|many|NA|TRBV3-1
CASSSTLNTEAFF
TGTGCCAGCAGCTCGACACTGAACACTGAAGCTTTCTTT
>TRBJ2-3|many|NA|TRBV7-8
CASSLVQRDTQYF
TGTGCCAGCAGCTTAGTGCAGAGAGATACGCAGTATTTT
>TRBJ1-1|NA|TRBD1|TRBV30
CAWSAGQGITEAFF
TGTGCCTGGAGTGCTGGACAGGGGATAACTGAAGCTTTCTTT
>TRBJ1-2|NA|NA|TRBV12-3/TRBV12-4
CTSSSYRTAGPANYGYTF
TGTACCAGCAGTTCCTATCGAACCGCAGGGCCAGCTAACTATGGCTACACCTTC
>TRBJ2-1|many|TRBD1|TRBV10-3
CAISDNRDRVSKDEQFF
TGTGCCATCAGTGATAATCGGGACAGAGTTTCAAAGGATGAGCAGTTCTTC
>TRBJ2-2|many|NA|TRBV20-1
CSARDSAPNTGELFF
TGCAGTGCTAGAGATTCAGCGCCGAACACCGGGGAGCTGTTTTTT
>TRBJ2-1|few|NA|TRBV6-2/TRBV6-3
CATHDNPNEQFF
TGTGCCACCCATGACAACCCCAATGAGCAGTTCTTC
>TRBJ2-3|many|NA|TRBV6-1
CASSEYRFTDTQYF
TGTGCCAGCAGTGAATACAGGTTCACAGATACGCAGTATTTT
>TRBJ2-1|NA|NA|TRBV4-2
CAMGPGLLNEQFF
TGTGCCATGGGCCCCGGCCTCCTCAATGAGCAGTTCTTC
>TRBJ2-2|many|NA|TRBV4-3
CASSPGLANTGELFF
TGCGCCAGCAGCCCGGGACTGGCTAACACCGGGGAGCTGTTTTTT
>TRBJ2-7|few|TRBD1|TRBV7-6
CASSGTGGAGGCEQYF
TGTGCCAGCAGCGGGACAGGGGGAGCGGGCGGCTGCGAGCAGTACTTC
>TRBJ2-2|NA|NA|TRBV5-4
CASSSLGTQIPGRVFF
TGTGCCAGCAGCTCCCTCGGGACACAGATACCGGGGAGGGTGTTTTTT
>TRBJ2-7|many|NA|TRBV20-1
CSARAHAFGVEQYF
TGCAGTGCTAGAGCCCACGCCTTCGGGGTCGAGCAGTACTTC
>TRBJ2-1|many|TRBD2|TRBV4-3
CASSQGLAGAPSYNEQFF
TGCGCCAGCAGTCAGGGACTAGCGGGAGCACCGTCCTACAATGAGCAGTTCTTC